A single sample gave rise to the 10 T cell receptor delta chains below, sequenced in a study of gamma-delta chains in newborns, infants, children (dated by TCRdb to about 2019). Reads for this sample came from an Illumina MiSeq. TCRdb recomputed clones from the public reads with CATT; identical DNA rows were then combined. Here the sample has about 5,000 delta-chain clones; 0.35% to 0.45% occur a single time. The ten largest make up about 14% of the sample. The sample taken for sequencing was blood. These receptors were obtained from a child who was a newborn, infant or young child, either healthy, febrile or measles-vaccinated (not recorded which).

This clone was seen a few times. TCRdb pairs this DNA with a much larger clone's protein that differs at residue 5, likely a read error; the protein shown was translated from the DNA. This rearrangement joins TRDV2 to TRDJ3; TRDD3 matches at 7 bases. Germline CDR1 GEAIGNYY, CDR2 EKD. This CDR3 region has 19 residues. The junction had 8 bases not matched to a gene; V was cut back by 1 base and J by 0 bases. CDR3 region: CACDTLGNSSSWDTRQMFF. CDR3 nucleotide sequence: TGTGCCTGTGACACACTGGGGAACTCGAGCTCCTGGGACACCCGACAGATGTTTTTC.

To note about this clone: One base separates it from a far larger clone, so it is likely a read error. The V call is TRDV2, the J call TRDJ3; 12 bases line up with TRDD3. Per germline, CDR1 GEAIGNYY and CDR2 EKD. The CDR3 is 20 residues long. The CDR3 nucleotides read TGTGCCTGTGACACACGACTGGGGGATACCAGCTCCTGGGGCACCCGACAGATGTTTTTC. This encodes CACDTRLGDTSSWGTRQMFF.

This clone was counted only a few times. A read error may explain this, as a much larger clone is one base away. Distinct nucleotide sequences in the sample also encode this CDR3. The CDR3 loop is CACDTVGASSWDTRQMFF. In DNA form, the CDR3 reads TGTGCCTGCGACACGGTGGGTGCTAGCTCCTGGGACACCCGACAGATGTTTTTC. The V gene is TRDV2, the J gene TRDJ3; D not resolved. The CDR3 runs 18 residues. The germline gives CDR1 GEAIGNYY, CDR2 EKD.

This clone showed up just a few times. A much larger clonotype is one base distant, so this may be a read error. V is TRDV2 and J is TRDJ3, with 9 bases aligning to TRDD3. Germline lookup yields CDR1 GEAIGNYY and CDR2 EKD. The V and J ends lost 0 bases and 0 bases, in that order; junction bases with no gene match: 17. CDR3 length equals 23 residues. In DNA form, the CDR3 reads TGTGCCTGTGACACCGCATCACCGTACTGGGGGAGACCTAGCTCCTGGGACACCCGACAGATGTTTTTC. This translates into CACDTASPYWGRPSSWDTRQMFF.

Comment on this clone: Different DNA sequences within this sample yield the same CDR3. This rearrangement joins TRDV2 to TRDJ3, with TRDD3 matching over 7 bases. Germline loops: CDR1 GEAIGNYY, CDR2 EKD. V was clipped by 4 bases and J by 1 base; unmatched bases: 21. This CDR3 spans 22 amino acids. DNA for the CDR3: TGTGCCTGTGATACCCCTGTTGGGGCGACGGTGGGGGAGTCCTGGGACACCCGACAGATGTTTTTC. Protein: CACDTPVGATVGESWDTRQMFF.

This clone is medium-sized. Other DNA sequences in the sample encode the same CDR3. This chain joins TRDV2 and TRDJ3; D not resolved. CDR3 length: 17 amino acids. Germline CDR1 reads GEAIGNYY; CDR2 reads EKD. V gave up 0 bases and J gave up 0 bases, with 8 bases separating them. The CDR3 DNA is TGTGCCTGTGACACCTGGGCCAGCTCCTGGGACACCCGACAGATGTTTTTC. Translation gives CACDTWASSWDTRQMFF.

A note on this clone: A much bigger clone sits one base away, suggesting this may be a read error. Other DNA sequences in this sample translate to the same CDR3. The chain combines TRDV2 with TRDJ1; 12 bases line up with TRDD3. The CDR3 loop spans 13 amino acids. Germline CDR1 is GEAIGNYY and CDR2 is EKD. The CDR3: CACTGGYTDKLIF. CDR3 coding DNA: TGTGCCTGTACTGGGGGATACACCGACAAACTCATCTTT.

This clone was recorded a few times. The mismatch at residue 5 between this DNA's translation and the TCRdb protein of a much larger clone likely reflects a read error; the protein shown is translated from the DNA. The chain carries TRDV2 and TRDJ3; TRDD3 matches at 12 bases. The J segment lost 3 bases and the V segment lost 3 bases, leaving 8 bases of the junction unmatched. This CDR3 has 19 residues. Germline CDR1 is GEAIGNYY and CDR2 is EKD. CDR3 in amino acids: CACDVVLGDTCWDTRQMFF. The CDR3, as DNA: TGTGCCTGTGACGTAGTACTGGGGGATACCTGCTGGGACACCCGACAGATGTTTTTC.

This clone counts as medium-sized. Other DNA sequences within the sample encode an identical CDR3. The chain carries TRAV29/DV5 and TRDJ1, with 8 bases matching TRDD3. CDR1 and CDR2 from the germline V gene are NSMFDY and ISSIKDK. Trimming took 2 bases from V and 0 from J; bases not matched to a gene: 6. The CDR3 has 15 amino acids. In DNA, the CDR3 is TGTGCAGCAAGGTCACTGGGGGTTTACACCGATAAACTCATCTTT. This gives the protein CAARSLGVYTDKLIF.

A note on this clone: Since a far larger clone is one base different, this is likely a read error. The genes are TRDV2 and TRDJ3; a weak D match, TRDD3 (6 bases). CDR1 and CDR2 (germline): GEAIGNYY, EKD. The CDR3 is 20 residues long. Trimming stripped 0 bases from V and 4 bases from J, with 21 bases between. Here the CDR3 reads CACDTVLGTRSSWDTRQMFF. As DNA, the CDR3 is TGTGCCTGTGACACCGTTCTGGGGACACGCAGCTCATGGGACACCCGACAGATGTTTTTC.